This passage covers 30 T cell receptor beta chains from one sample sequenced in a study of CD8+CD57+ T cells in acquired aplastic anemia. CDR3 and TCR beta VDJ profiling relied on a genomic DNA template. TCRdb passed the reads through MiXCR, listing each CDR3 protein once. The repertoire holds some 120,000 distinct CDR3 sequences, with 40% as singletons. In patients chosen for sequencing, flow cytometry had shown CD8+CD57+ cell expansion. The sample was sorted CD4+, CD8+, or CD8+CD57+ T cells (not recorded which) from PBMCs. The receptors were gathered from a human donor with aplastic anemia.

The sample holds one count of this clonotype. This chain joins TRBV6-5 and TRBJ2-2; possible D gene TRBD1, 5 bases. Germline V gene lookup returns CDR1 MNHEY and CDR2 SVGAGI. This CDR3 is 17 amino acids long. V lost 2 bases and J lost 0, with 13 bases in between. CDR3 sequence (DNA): TGTGCCAGCAGTTACGGCAGGGAACCTGCGAACACCGGGGAGCTGTTTTTT. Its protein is CASSYGREPANTGELFF.

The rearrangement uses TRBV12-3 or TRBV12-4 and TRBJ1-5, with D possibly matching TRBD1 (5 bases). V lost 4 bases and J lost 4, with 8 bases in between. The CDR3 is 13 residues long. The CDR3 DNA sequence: TGTGCCAGCAGTTGGGGCGGAAATCAGCCCCAGCATTTT. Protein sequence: CASSWGGNQPQHF.

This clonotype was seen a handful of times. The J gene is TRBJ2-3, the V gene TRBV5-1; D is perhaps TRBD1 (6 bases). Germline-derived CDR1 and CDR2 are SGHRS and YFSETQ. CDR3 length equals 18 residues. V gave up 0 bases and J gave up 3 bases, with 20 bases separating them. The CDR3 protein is CASSLVSTGLRPTDTQYF. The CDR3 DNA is TGCGCCAGCAGCTTGGTTTCAACAGGGCTTCGACCAACAGATACGCAGTATTTT.

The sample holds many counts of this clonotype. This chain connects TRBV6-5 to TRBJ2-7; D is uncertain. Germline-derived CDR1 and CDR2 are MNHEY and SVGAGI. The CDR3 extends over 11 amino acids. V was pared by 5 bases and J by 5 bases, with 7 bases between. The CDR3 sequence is CASSSNHEQYF. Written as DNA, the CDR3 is TGTGCCAGCAGTAGTAACCACGAGCAGTACTTC.

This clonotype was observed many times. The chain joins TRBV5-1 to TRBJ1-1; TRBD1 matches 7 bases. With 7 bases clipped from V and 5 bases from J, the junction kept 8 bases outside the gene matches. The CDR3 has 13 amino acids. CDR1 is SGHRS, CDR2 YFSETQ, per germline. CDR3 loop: CASALTGETEAFF. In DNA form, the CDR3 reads TGCGCCAGCGCGTTAACAGGGGAGACTGAAGCTTTCTTT.

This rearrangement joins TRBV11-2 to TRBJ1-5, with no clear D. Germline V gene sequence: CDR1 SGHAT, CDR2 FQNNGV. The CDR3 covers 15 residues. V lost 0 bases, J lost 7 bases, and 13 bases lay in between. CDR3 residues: CASSLDLGFNQPQHF. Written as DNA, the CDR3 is TGTGCCAGCAGCTTAGATCTGGGTTTCAACCAGCCCCAGCATTTT.

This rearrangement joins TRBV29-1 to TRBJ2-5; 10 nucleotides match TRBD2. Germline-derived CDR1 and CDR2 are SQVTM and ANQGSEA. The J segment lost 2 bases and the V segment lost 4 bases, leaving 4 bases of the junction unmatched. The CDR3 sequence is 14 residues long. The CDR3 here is CSVVIAGGQETQYF. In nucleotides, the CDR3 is TGCAGCGTTGTTATAGCGGGAGGACAAGAGACCCAGTACTTC.

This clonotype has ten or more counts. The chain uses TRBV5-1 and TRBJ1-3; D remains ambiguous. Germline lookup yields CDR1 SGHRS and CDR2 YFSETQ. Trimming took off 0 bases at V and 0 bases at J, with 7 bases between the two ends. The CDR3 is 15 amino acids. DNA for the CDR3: TGCGCCAGCAGCTTGGGGTTTGGCTCTGGAAACACCATATATTTT. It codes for CASSLGFGSGNTIYF.

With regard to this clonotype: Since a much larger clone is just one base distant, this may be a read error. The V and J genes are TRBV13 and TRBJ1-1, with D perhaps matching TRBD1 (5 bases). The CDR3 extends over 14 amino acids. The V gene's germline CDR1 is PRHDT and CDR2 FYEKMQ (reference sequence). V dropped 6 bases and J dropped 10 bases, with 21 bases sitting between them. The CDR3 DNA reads TGTGCCAGCAGTTACGGCAGGGACGGAGGAAGAGCTTTCTTT. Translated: CASSYGRDGGRAFF.

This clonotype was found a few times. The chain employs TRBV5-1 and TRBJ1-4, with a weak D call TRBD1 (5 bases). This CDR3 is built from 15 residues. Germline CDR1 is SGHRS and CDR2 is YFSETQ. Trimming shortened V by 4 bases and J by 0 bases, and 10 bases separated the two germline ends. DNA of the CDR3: TGCGCCAGCAGCCGGGACCGGACAACTAATGAAAAACTGTTTTTT. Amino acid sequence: CASSRDRTTNEKLFF.

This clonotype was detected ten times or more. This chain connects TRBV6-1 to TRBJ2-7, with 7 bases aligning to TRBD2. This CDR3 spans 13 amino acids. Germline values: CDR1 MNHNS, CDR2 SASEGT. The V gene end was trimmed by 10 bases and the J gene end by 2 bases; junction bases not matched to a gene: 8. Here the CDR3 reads CATGREMAYEQYF. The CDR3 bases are TGTGCCACAGGGAGGGAAATGGCCTACGAGCAGTACTTC.

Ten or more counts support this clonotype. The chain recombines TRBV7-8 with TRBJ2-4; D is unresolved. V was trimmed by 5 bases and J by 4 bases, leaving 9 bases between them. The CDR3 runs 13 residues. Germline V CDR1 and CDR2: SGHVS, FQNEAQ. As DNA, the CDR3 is TGTGCCAGCAGCCTGGACGGGAAAAACATTCAGTACTTC. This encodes CASSLDGKNIQYF. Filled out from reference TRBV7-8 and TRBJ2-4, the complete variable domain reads GAGVSQSPRYKVAKRGQDVALRCDPISGHVSLFWYQQALGQGPEFLTYFQNEAQLDKSGLPSDRFFAERPEGSVSTLKIQRTQQEDSAVYLCASSLDGKNIQYFGAGTRLSVL.

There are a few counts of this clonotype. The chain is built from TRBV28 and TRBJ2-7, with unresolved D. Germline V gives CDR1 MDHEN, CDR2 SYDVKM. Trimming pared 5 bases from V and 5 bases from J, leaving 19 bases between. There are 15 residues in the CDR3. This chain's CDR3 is CASSPPRGVSDEQYF. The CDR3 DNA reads TGTGCCAGCAGTCCCCCCCGCGGCGTCAGCGACGAGCAGTACTTC.

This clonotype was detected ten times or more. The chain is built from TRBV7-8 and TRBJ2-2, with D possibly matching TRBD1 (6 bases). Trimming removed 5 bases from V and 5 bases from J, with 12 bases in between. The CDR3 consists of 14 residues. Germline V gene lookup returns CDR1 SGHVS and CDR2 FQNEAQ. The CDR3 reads CASSLGQLTGELFF. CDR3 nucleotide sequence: TGTGCCAGCAGCCTCGGACAGCTGACCGGGGAGCTGTTTTTT.

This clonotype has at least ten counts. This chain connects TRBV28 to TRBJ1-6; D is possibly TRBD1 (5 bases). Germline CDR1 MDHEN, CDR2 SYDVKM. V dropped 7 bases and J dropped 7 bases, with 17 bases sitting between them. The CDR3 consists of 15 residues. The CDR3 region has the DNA TGTGCCAGCATCCCTTCGGGGGGAGGAAATTCACCCCTCCACTTT. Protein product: CASIPSGGGNSPLHF.

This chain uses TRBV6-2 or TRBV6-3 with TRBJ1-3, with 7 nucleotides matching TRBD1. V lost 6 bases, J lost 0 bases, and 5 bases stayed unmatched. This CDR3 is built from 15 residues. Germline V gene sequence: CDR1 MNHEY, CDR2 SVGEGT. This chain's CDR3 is CASRRQGGSGNTIYF. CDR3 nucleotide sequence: TGTGCCAGCAGGAGACAGGGCGGCTCTGGAAACACCATATATTTT.

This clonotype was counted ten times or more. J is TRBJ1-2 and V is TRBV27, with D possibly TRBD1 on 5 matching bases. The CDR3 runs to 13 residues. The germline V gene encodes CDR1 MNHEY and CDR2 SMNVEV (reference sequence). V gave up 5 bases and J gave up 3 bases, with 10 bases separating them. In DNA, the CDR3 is TGTGCCAGCAGTCGCAGGGAGCACTATGGCTACACCTTC. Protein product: CASSRREHYGYTF.

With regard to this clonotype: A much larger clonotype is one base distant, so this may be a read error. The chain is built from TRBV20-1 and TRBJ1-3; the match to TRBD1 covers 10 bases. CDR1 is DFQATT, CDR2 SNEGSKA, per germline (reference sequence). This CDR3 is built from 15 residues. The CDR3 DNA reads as TGCAGTGCTGCAGACAGGGGGCCCTCTGGAAGCACCATATATTTT. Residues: CSAADRGPSGSTIYF.

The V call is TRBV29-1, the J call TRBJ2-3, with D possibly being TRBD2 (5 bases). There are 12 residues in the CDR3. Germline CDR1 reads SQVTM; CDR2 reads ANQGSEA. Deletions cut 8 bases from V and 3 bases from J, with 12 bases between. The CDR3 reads CSSVEGTDTQYF. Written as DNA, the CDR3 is TGCAGCTCGGTTGAGGGTACAGATACGCAGTATTTT.

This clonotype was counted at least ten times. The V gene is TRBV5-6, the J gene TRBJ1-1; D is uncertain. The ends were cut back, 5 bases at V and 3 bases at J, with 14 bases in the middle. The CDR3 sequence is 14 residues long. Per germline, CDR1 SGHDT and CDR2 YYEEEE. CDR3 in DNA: TGTGCCAGCAGGTCGAGCCCGAGTGACACTGAAGCTTTCTTT. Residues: CASRSSPSDTEAFF. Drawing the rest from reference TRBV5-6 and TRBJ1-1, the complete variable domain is DAGVTQSPTHLIKTRGQQVTLRCSPKSGHDTVSWYQQALGQGPQFIFQYYEEEERQRGNFPDRFSGHQFPNYSSELNVNALLLGDSALYLCASRSSPSDTEAFFGQGTRLTVV.

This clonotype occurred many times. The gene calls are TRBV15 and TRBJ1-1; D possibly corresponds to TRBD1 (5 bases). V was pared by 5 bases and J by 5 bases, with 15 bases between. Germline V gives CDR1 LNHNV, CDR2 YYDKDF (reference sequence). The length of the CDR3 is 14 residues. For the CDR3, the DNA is TGTGCCACCAGCCGAAATGGGGGGAGAACTGAAGCTTTCTTT. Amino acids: CATSRNGGRTEAFF.

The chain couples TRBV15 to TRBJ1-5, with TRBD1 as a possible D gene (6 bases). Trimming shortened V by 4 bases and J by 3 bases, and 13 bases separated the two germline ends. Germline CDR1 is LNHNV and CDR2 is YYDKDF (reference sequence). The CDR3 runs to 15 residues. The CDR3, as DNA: TGTGCCACCAGCATAGACCGGACAGTCAATCAGCCCCAGCATTTT. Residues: CATSIDRTVNQPQHF.

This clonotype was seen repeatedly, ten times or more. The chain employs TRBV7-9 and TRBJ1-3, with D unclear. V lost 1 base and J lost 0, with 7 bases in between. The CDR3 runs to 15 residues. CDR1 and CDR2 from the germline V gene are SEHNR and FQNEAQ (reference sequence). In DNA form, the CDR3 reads TGTGCCAGCAGCTTAGGTTGGGTCTCTGGAAACACCATATATTTT. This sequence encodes CASSLGWVSGNTIYF.

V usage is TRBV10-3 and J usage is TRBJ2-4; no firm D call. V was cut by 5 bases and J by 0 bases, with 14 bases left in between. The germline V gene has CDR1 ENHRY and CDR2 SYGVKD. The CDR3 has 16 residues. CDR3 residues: CAISYMDPLAKNIQYF. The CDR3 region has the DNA TGTGCCATCAGTTACATGGATCCTCTAGCCAAAAACATTCAGTACTTC.

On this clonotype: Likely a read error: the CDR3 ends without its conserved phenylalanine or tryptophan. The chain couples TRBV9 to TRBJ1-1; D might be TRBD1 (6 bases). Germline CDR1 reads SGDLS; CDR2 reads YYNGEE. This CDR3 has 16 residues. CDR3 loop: CASGVGGAGVGTEAFL. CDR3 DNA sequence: TGTGCCAGCGGCGTAGGAGGGGCAGGGGTGGGCACTGAAGCTTTCCTT.

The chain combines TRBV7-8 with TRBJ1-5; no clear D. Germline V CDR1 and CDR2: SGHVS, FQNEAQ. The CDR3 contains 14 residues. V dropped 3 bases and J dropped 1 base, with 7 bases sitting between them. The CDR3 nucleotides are TGTGCCAGCAGCTTTACAGAAAGCAATCAGCCCCAGCATTTT. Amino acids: CASSFTESNQPQHF.

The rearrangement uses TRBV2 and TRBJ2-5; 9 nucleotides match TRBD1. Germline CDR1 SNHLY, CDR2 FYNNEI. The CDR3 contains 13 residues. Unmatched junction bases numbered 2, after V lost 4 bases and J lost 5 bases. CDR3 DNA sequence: TGTGCCAGCAGTGGGGACAGGGCGGAGACCCAGTACTTC. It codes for CASSGDRAETQYF. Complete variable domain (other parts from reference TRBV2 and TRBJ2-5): EPEVTQTPSHQVTQMGQEVILRCVPISNHLYFYWYRQILGQKVEFLVSFYNNEISEKSEIFDDQFSVERPDGSNFTLKIRSTKLEDSAMYFCASSGDRAETQYFGPGTRLLVL.

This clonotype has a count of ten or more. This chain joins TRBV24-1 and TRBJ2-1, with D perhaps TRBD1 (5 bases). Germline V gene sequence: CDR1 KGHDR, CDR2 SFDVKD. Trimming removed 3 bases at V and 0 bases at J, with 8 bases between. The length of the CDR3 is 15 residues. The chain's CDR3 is CATSDPGISYNEQFF. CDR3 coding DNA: TGTGCCACCAGTGATCCAGGGATCTCCTACAATGAGCAGTTCTTC.

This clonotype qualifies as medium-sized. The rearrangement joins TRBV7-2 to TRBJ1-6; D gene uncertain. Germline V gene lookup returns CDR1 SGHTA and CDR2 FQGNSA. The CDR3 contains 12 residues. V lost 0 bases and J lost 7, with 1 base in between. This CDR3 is CASSLANSPLHF. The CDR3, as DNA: TGTGCCAGCAGCTTAGCAAATTCACCCCTCCACTTT.

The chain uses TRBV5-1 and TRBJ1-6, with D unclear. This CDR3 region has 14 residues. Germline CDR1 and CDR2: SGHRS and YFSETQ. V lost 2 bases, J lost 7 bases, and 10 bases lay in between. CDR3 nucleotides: TGCGCCAGCAGCTTCGTCTCGCCCAATTCACCCCTCCACTTT. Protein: CASSFVSPNSPLHF.